What follows describes a single T cell receptor (beta chain). Its specificity is not known. These data originate in a study of vaccination effects on CD4 cells after COVID-19. Study-level information: Two convalescent donors provided samples 16 days and one week before vaccination. Peptides at about 9.9 ug/ml and IL-2 at about 10 IU/ml were added to 1.5 million to 2 million PBMC per well.

The CDR3 length is 15 residues. The V gene's germline CDR1 is LNHDA and CDR2 SQIVND (reference sequence). Trimming took off 3 bases at V and 0 bases at J, with 11 bases between the two ends. Investigators separated out CD4+ T cells once around 9 days of culture had passed. Data came from immunoSEQ multiplex PCR; TCRdb stores just in-frame clones and leaves some out. The sample comprises 45,000 to 60,000 clones, about 70% of which are singletons, and over 9.5% rests with the top ten. The TCR originated in a human donor who had a prior SARS-CoV-2 infection. The specimen was CD4+ T cells from PBMCs cultured without peptide, collected before COVID-19 vaccination. This chain uses TRBV19 with TRBJ1-2, with D possibly TRBD1 on 5 matching bases. CDR3 in amino acids: CASSISTGSNYGYTF. Written as DNA, the CDR3 is TGTGCCAGTAGTATTTCAACAGGATCTAACTATGGCTACACCTTC.